This record looks at one T cell receptor (beta chain) sequence and its context. The antigen is not known. A read error may explain this, as a much larger clone is one base away. The data stem from a study of post-analysis software for immune sequencing data. On the study more broadly: The study covered relapsing-remitting, secondary progressive and progressive-relapsing courses of multiple sclerosis. Study-level points and caveats: Significantly lower normalized Chao1 diversity was found in patients with multiple sclerosis relative to controls. About five TRBV segments were more frequent in patients than controls; TRBV5-6, TRBV5-1 and TRBV20-1 belonged to this group.

The TCR beta cDNA libraries contained unique molecular identifiers. TCRdb independently ran MiXCR on the PCR reads; one entry per CDR3 protein. The data contain around 260,000 distinct CDR3 sequences, 36% of them singletons. The CDR3 is made up of 12 amino acids. Germline CDR1 is SGHRS and CDR2 is YFSETQ. Sequencing was performed on blood. The sequence was obtained from a girl aged 10-17 years with multiple sclerosis. The J gene is TRBJ1-2, the V gene TRBV5-1; D remains ambiguous. The CDR3 DNA reads as TGCGCCGGCAGCTTGGAAGCTGGCGGCTACACCTTC. Translation gives CAGSLEAGGYTF.